This paragraph covers one T cell receptor (beta chain) sequence. This sample is part of a study of blood T cell repertoires in COVID-19. Profiled with immunoSEQ multiplex PCR; TCRdb holds only in-frame clones, not every one. The sample includes over 200,000 clones, about 83% of them seen just once. Germline loops: CDR1 SGHTA, CDR2 FQGTGA. The CDR3 runs to 13 residues. V was shortened by 0 bases and J by 7 bases, with 10 bases between the two germline ends. The chain is built from TRBV7-3 and TRBJ2-7; D is unresolved. The sequencing input was peripheral blood. The receptor's source is a woman aged 45-60 years with active or convalescent COVID-19. The CDR3 is CASSLTSVSEQYF. In DNA, the CDR3 is TGTGCCAGCAGCTTAACGAGTGTAAGTGAGCAGTACTTC. The full variable domain, its missing parts supplied by reference TRBV7-3 and TRBJ2-7, is GAGVSQTPSNKVTEKGKYVELRCDPISGHTALYWYRQSLGQGPEFLIYFQGTGAADDSGLPNDRFFAVRPEGSVSTLKIQRTERGDSAVYLCASSLTSVSEQYFGPGTRLTVT.